A selection of T cell receptor beta chains follows, all from one sample in a study of T cell responses to AZD1222 COVID-19 vaccine. Repertoires were generated with immunoSEQ multiplex PCR, while TCRdb's copy carries only in-frame clones and drops some. The sample has 70,000 to 95,000 clones; about 89% are singletons. The sample here was peripheral blood, taken 28 days after the second AZD1222 dose. Receptors originate from an adult who received the AZD1222 COVID-19 vaccine. The CDR3 runs from the conserved cysteine through the conserved F or W. D genes are given only for firm matches. Not all rows give a size; the values are once, few, many and, for expanded clones, a class.

cdr3_length j_call clone_size v_call d_call cdr3_aa cdr3_nt
14 TRBJ1-2 - TRBV5-5 - CASSWRTENYGYTF TGTGCCAGCAGCTGGAGGACGGAGAACTATGGCTACACCTTC
15 TRBJ1-1 - TRBV19 TRBD1 CASTLIDRGITEAFF TGTGCCAGTACCCTGATCGACAGGGGTATCACTGAAGCTTTCTTT
14 TRBJ2-7 - TRBV10-3 TRBD1 CAISEGTGGYEQYF TGTGCCATCAGTGAGGGGACAGGGGGTTACGAGCAGTACTTC
15 TRBJ2-1 - TRBV2 - CASSSGTAVYNEQFF TGTGCCAGCTCCTCCGGGACGGCCGTTTACAATGAGCAGTTCTTC
13 TRBJ1-5 - TRBV30 TRBD1 CAWAGGANQPQHF TGTGCCTGGGCAGGGGGCGCGAATCAGCCCCAGCATTTT
15 TRBJ1-1 - TRBV20-1 - CSASTTGQGTQRAFF TGCAGTGCTAGTACCACTGGGCAGGGGACGCAGAGGGCTTTCTTT
13 TRBJ1-1 once TRBV12-3/TRBV12-4 TRBD1 CASSRTGGSPAFF TGTGCCAGCAGTAGGACAGGGGGAAGCCCAGCTTTCTTT
13 TRBJ1-1 few TRBV27 - CASSQRVGTEAFF TGTGCCAGCAGTCAACGGGTGGGGACTGAAGCTTTCTTT
15 TRBJ1-6 - TRBV10-1 TRBD1 CASSPGQGRNSPLHF TGCGCCAGCAGTCCAGGACAGGGTCGGAATTCACCCCTCCACTTT
16 TRBJ2-4 - TRBV23-1 - CASSQHGTSIKNIQYF TGCGCCAGCAGTCAGCACGGGACGAGCATCAAAAACATTCAGTACTTC
16 TRBJ1-6 - TRBV13 - CASSSGWGVGGSPLHF TGTGCCAGCAGCTCGGGGTGGGGAGTGGGGGGCTCACCCCTCCACTTT
16 TRBJ1-1 - TRBV5-1 - CASRRTGGLLNTEAFF TGCGCCAGCAGAAGGACCGGAGGCCTACTGAACACTGAAGCTTTCTTT
14 TRBJ1-1 - TRBV2 TRBD1 CASRRGQGNTEAFF TGTGCCAGCAGGCGGGGACAGGGAAACACTGAAGCTTTCTTT
14 TRBJ1-6 - TRBV5-8 - CASRRTGLNSPLHF TGTGCCAGCAGGCGGACGGGGCTAAATTCACCCCTCCACTTT
16 TRBJ1-3 - TRBV3-1/TRBV3-2 - CASSQKGGLSGNTIYF TGTGCCAGCAGCCAAAAGGGAGGACTCTCTGGAAACACCATATATTTT
14 TRBJ1-1 - TRBV3-1/TRBV3-2 TRBD1 CASRSRDRDTEAFF TGTGCCAGCAGAAGCCGGGACAGGGACACTGAAGCTTTCTTT
14 TRBJ2-7 - TRBV11-2 - CASSPRRFEYEQYF TGTGCCAGCAGCCCCCGGCGGTTTGAATACGAGCAGTACTTC
11 TRBJ1-1 - TRBV7-9 - CASSLWGAAFF TGTGCCAGCAGCTTATGGGGAGCGGCTTTCTTT
18 TRBJ2-1 - TRBV19 TRBD2 CASSTLAPGLAGAGGQFF TGTGCCAGTAGTACCCTTGCCCCGGGACTAGCGGGGGCCGGGGGGCAGTTCTTC
14 TRBJ1-1 - TRBV5-1 TRBD1 CASSGGTVNTEAFF TGCGCCAGCAGCGGTGGGACAGTGAACACTGAAGCTTTCTTT
17 TRBJ1-2 - TRBV6-1 - CASSEAPITSSNYGYTF TGTGCCAGCAGTGAAGCCCCGATAACTTCGTCTAACTATGGCTACACCTTC
16 TRBJ2-5 - TRBV9 TRBD2 CASSVSSGGAGETQYF TGTGCCAGCAGCGTTTCTAGCGGGGGGGCCGGCGAGACCCAGTACTTC
14 TRBJ1-2 - TRBV6-5 - CASSQQGTGSGYTF TGTGCCAGCAGTCAACAGGGAACGGGGAGTGGCTACACCTTC
12 TRBJ1-2 - TRBV5-6 - CASSLRAAGYTF TGTGCCAGCAGCCTCAGGGCGGCTGGCTACACCTTC
14 TRBJ2-5 - TRBV7-9 TRBD2 CASSESGNQETQYF TGTGCCAGCAGCGAGAGCGGGAACCAAGAGACCCAGTACTTC
15 TRBJ1-6 - TRBV5-8 - CASSLRGASNSPLHF TGTGCCAGCAGCTTGCGGGGGGCTTCAAATTCACCCCTCCACTTT
11 TRBJ1-1 - TRBV6-5 - CASLGNTEAFF TGTGCCAGCCTCGGGAACACTGAAGCTTTCTTT
16 TRBJ2-3 - TRBV3-1/TRBV3-2 TRBD2 CASSPWTSGGTDTQYF TGTGCCAGCAGCCCCTGGACTAGCGGGGGCACAGATACGCAGTATTTT
12 TRBJ1-1 - TRBV6-5 - CASSSPYTEAFF TGTGCCAGCAGCTCTCCCTACACTGAAGCTTTCTTT